The following is a TCR beta chain sequence with its context. The antigen is unknown. This record belongs to a study of blood T cells in healthy people across ages. Study findings and constraints: Significant beta diversity loss was already apparent by age around 36, declining roughly linearly.

The germline CDR1 and CDR2 sequences are LGHDT and YNNKEL (reference sequence). V lost 4 bases to trimming and J lost 3 bases; unmatched junction nucleotides: 4. This CDR3 is 15 amino acids long. A second about 7 to 11 cycle PCR used barcoded and J-beta primers. TCRdb passed the 5' RACE reads through MiXCR, listing each CDR3 protein once. Of hundreds of thousands of distinct CDR3 sequences in the sample, roughly 50% were seen once. The specimen sequenced was blood. The chain uses TRBV3-1 and TRBJ2-5, with 11 positions matching TRBD2. The TCR originated in a young man in good health. The CDR3 here is CASSLRLAGKETQYF. CDR3 bases: TGTGCCAGCAGCCTGAGACTAGCGGGGAAAGAGACCCAGTACTTC.